This TCR beta chain was captured by sequencing in a study of T-cell memory formation after mild COVID-19. TCRdb ran MiXCR on the 5' RACE reads and lists one entry per CDR3 protein. The sample gives about 240,000 distinct CDR3 sequences, roughly 10% of which show up once; roughly a fifth is in the top ten. This clonotype was seen more than once but under ten times. The sequencing input was PBMCs or a T cell subset sorted from them (not recorded which). The receptor's source is a man aged 18-30 years who had mild COVID-19 (a few samples of this study predate the infection). Cell type and time point are not known.

CDR3 in DNA: TGTGCCAGCAGCCCCGGCCTAAGCGACCTATACAATGAGCAGTTCTTC. It yields the protein CASSPGLSDLYNEQFF. J is TRBJ2-1 and V is TRBV7-9; D gene ambiguous. Trimming removed 5 bases at V and 4 bases at J, with 18 bases between. This CDR3 is 16 amino acids long. The germline V gene encodes CDR1 SEHNR and CDR2 FQNEAQ (reference sequence).